This is a list of T cell receptor beta chains from one sample in a study of blood T cell repertoires in COVID-19. Here immunoSEQ multiplex PCR was the method, and the copy in TCRdb shows in-frame clones only, minus some. The sample gives around 140,000 clones, 80% to 90% of which show up once; roughly 2.9% is in the top ten. The sequenced sample was peripheral blood. These receptors all come from a man aged 60-69 years with active or convalescent COVID-19. CDR3s include the opening cysteine and the closing phenylalanine or tryptophan. Each record gives: clone size, V gene, D gene, J gene, CDR3 DNA, CDR3 protein. A D gene is named only where the DNA matches it firmly. Not all rows give a size; the values are once, few, many and, for expanded clones, a class.

abundance: NA
v_gene: TRBV4-2
d_gene: TRBD2
j_gene: TRBJ2-5
CDR3nt: TGTGCCAGCAGCCAAGCGAGCGGGGGCCCGGGGGAGACCCAGTACTTC
CDR3aa: CASSQASGGPGETQYF

abundance: NA
v_gene: TRBV18
d_gene: TRBD1
j_gene: TRBJ2-1
CDR3nt: TGTGCCAGCTCAGTACAGGGGGCCCTTAGCTCCTACAATGAGCAGTTCTTC
CDR3aa: CASSVQGALSSYNEQFF

abundance: NA
v_gene: TRBV11-2
d_gene: TRBD2
j_gene: TRBJ2-1
CDR3nt: TGTGCCAGCAGCTTAGACCTTTTACGGGGGGATGAGCAGTTCTTC
CDR3aa: CASSLDLLRGDEQFF

abundance: NA
v_gene: TRBV3-1/TRBV3-2
d_gene: NA
j_gene: TRBJ2-2
CDR3nt: TGTGCCAGCAGCCAAGATCCAGAGGTGAACACCGGGGAGCTGTTTTTT
CDR3aa: CASSQDPEVNTGELFF

abundance: NA
v_gene: TRBV28
d_gene: TRBD1
j_gene: TRBJ1-5
CDR3nt: TGTGCCAGCAGCCCTTCCGGGACAGGGTCTATCAATCAGCCCCAGCATTTT
CDR3aa: CASSPSGTGSINQPQHF

abundance: NA
v_gene: TRBV5-1
d_gene: TRBD2
j_gene: TRBJ2-7
CDR3nt: TGCGCCAGCAGCCTTTCTAGCGGGGGAATCTCCTACGAGCAGTACTTC
CDR3aa: CASSLSSGGISYEQYF

abundance: NA
v_gene: TRBV9
d_gene: TRBD1
j_gene: TRBJ2-3
CDR3nt: TGTGCCAGCAGCGTAGGCGGCAGGGGGCCTGGAGATACGCAGTATTTT
CDR3aa: CASSVGGRGPGDTQYF

abundance: NA
v_gene: TRBV11-2
d_gene: TRBD1
j_gene: TRBJ2-7
CDR3nt: TGTGCCAGCAGCTTAGTAGGGGCCGGGACAGGGGGCGACGAGCAGTACTTC
CDR3aa: CASSLVGAGTGGDEQYF

abundance: NA
v_gene: TRBV19
d_gene: NA
j_gene: TRBJ1-4
CDR3nt: TGTGCCAGTAGTATAGATCAGCACAGCGGGTTCGAGGAACTGTTTTTT
CDR3aa: CASSIDQHSGFEELFF

abundance: NA
v_gene: TRBV6-5
d_gene: TRBD1
j_gene: TRBJ2-7
CDR3nt: TGTGCCAGCAGAAGGGGACAGGGTCCCTACGAGCAGTACTTC
CDR3aa: CASRRGQGPYEQYF

abundance: NA
v_gene: TRBV7-2
d_gene: TRBD1
j_gene: TRBJ2-1
CDR3nt: TGTGCCAGCAGCTTAACATACAGGGGGCAACACAATGAGCAGTTCTTC
CDR3aa: CASSLTYRGQHNEQFF

abundance: NA
v_gene: TRBV2
d_gene: NA
j_gene: TRBJ1-2
CDR3nt: TGTGCCAGCAGTCCCCGGAGCCCCAACTATGGCTACACCTTC
CDR3aa: CASSPRSPNYGYTF

abundance: NA
v_gene: TRBV24-1
d_gene: NA
j_gene: TRBJ2-1
CDR3nt: TGTGCCACCAGTGAGACTCTGGGGGCCCCCTACAATGAGCAGTTCTTC
CDR3aa: CATSETLGAPYNEQFF

abundance: NA
v_gene: TRBV27
d_gene: NA
j_gene: TRBJ2-1
CDR3nt: TGTGCCAGCAGGCCACGGACATACTTTAACAATGAGCAGTTCTTC
CDR3aa: CASRPRTYFNNEQFF

abundance: NA
v_gene: TRBV9
d_gene: NA
j_gene: TRBJ2-1
CDR3nt: TGTGCCAGCAGCGTAGTTGGCGGGTGGAATGAGCAGTTCTTC
CDR3aa: CASSVVGGWNEQFF

abundance: NA
v_gene: TRBV6-2/TRBV6-3
d_gene: TRBD2
j_gene: TRBJ2-3
CDR3nt: TGTGCCAGCAGTTACACGGGGGGGCGGACAGATACGCAGTATTTT
CDR3aa: CASSYTGGRTDTQYF

abundance: NA
v_gene: TRBV28
d_gene: NA
j_gene: TRBJ1-6
CDR3nt: TGTGCCAGCAGTTCTAACGATTCACCCCTCCACTTT
CDR3aa: CASSSNDSPLHF

abundance: NA
v_gene: TRBV27
d_gene: NA
j_gene: TRBJ1-5
CDR3nt: TGTGCCAGCAGTTTATCCAGGGCGAGCAATCAGCCCCAGCATTTT
CDR3aa: CASSLSRASNQPQHF

abundance: NA
v_gene: TRBV29-1
d_gene: TRBD1
j_gene: TRBJ1-2
CDR3nt: TGCAGCGTTGAAGATACTCCAGGGACAGGCTATGGCTACACCTTC
CDR3aa: CSVEDTPGTGYGYTF

abundance: once
v_gene: TRBV18
d_gene: TRBD2
j_gene: TRBJ2-7
CDR3nt: TGTGCCAGCTCCTCGGGGAGGGACTCCTACGAGCAGTACTTC
CDR3aa: CASSSGRDSYEQYF

abundance: once
v_gene: TRBV3-1/TRBV3-2
d_gene: NA
j_gene: TRBJ2-5
CDR3nt: TGTGCCAGCCCCCGGGGACATCTCAACCAAGAGACCCAGTACTTC
CDR3aa: CASPRGHLNQETQYF

abundance: NA
v_gene: TRBV5-1
d_gene: NA
j_gene: TRBJ1-4
CDR3nt: TGCGCCAGCAGCCCGGGGGCAACTAATGAAAAACTGTTTTTT
CDR3aa: CASSPGATNEKLFF

abundance: NA
v_gene: TRBV3-1/TRBV3-2
d_gene: TRBD1
j_gene: TRBJ1-6
CDR3nt: TGTGCCAGCAGCCAAGGCGGGACAGGGCGATCACCCCTCCACTTT
CDR3aa: CASSQGGTGRSPLHF

abundance: NA
v_gene: TRBV28
d_gene: NA
j_gene: TRBJ2-7
CDR3nt: TGTGCCAGCACATTGACGGGGAGCTACGAGCAGTACTTC
CDR3aa: CASTLTGSYEQYF

abundance: NA
v_gene: TRBV7-8
d_gene: TRBD1
j_gene: TRBJ2-2
CDR3nt: TGTGCCAGCAGCTCACAGGGGGCGAACACCGGGGAGCTGTTTTTT
CDR3aa: CASSSQGANTGELFF

abundance: NA
v_gene: TRBV6-5
d_gene: NA
j_gene: TRBJ2-5
CDR3nt: TGTGCCAGCAGTTACCTACGGGCATCGGGGGCCCAGTACTTC
CDR3aa: CASSYLRASGAQYF

abundance: NA
v_gene: TRBV6-5
d_gene: TRBD1
j_gene: TRBJ2-7
CDR3nt: TGTGCCAGCAGTTACTCAAGCCCGGGACAGTTCTACGAGCAGTACTTC
CDR3aa: CASSYSSPGQFYEQYF

abundance: once
v_gene: TRBV4-3
d_gene: NA
j_gene: TRBJ2-1
CDR3nt: TGCGCCAGCAGCCAAGAGAGGACGGGGGTTCGGATCTACAATGAGCAGTTCTTC
CDR3aa: CASSQERTGVRIYNEQFF

abundance: NA
v_gene: TRBV5-1
d_gene: TRBD1
j_gene: TRBJ1-1
CDR3nt: TGCGCCAGCAGCTGGACAGGGATGAACACTGAAGCTTTCTTT
CDR3aa: CASSWTGMNTEAFF

abundance: NA
v_gene: TRBV5-5
d_gene: TRBD2
j_gene: TRBJ2-7
CDR3nt: TGTGCCAGCAGTCCGGGGGTAGCGGGGATCTACGAGCAGTACTTC
CDR3aa: CASSPGVAGIYEQYF

abundance: NA
v_gene: TRBV24-1
d_gene: TRBD1
j_gene: TRBJ1-2
CDR3nt: TGTGCCACCAGTGATACTACAGGGGTCTATGGCTACACCTTC
CDR3aa: CATSDTTGVYGYTF

abundance: NA
v_gene: TRBV19
d_gene: NA
j_gene: TRBJ1-6
CDR3nt: TGTGCCAGTACCCGGACGGCCCTTCGGGGTTTT
CDR3aa: CASTRTALRGF

abundance: NA
v_gene: TRBV7-8
d_gene: NA
j_gene: TRBJ1-5
CDR3nt: TGTGCCAGCAGCTTAGCAGGGGTCGACCAGCCCCAGCATTTT
CDR3aa: CASSLAGVDQPQHF

abundance: NA
v_gene: TRBV7-9
d_gene: NA
j_gene: TRBJ1-3
CDR3nt: TGTGCCAGCAGCTCCCGGGGGGATGGCACTCGAAACACCATATATTTT
CDR3aa: CASSSRGDGTRNTIYF

abundance: NA
v_gene: TRBV11-2
d_gene: NA
j_gene: TRBJ1-4
CDR3nt: TGTGCCAGCAGCCCCAAGGGAGGCTGGGGCAATGAAAAACTGTTTTTT
CDR3aa: CASSPKGGWGNEKLFF

abundance: NA
v_gene: TRBV5-1
d_gene: NA
j_gene: TRBJ1-2
CDR3nt: TGCGCCAGCAGCTTGGGATGGGCGAGAAACTATGGCTACACCTTC
CDR3aa: CASSLGWARNYGYTF

abundance: NA
v_gene: TRBV2
d_gene: TRBD1
j_gene: TRBJ2-1
CDR3nt: TGTGCCAGCAGAAACCTACAGGGGGCAGGATTCGATGAGCAGTTCTTC
CDR3aa: CASRNLQGAGFDEQFF

abundance: few
v_gene: TRBV10-3
d_gene: TRBD1
j_gene: TRBJ1-3
CDR3nt: TGTGCCATACAGGGGGCGTCTGGAAACACCATATATTTT
CDR3aa: CAIQGASGNTIYF

abundance: NA
v_gene: TRBV10-3
d_gene: NA
j_gene: TRBJ1-2
CDR3nt: TGTGCCATCAGTGAGGAGGGTAATGGCTACACCTTC
CDR3aa: CAISEEGNGYTF

abundance: NA
v_gene: TRBV5-4
d_gene: NA
j_gene: TRBJ1-2
CDR3nt: TGTGCCAGCAGCCTATTACAGGGTTCCTATGGCTACACCTTC
CDR3aa: CASSLLQGSYGYTF

abundance: once
v_gene: TRBV20-1
d_gene: NA
j_gene: TRBJ2-3
CDR3nt: TGCAGTGCTAGTGGCAGGCTCACAGATACGCAGTATTTT
CDR3aa: CSASGRLTDTQYF

abundance: NA
v_gene: TRBV9
d_gene: NA
j_gene: TRBJ2-1
CDR3nt: TGTGCCAGCAGCCCCTTACTGGGGGGAGGAGGGGACAATGAGCAGTTCTTC
CDR3aa: CASSPLLGGGGDNEQFF

abundance: once
v_gene: TRBV4-2
d_gene: TRBD2
j_gene: TRBJ2-1
CDR3nt: TGTGCCAGCAGCCAAGCGGCCAGCGGGAGGGCCCATGAGCAGTTCTTC
CDR3aa: CASSQAASGRAHEQFF

abundance: NA
v_gene: TRBV30
d_gene: TRBD1
j_gene: TRBJ1-5
CDR3nt: TGTGCCTGGAGTCTCTCGGGACAGGGTAACAATCAGCCCCAGCATTTT
CDR3aa: CAWSLSGQGNNQPQHF

abundance: NA
v_gene: TRBV24-1
d_gene: TRBD2
j_gene: TRBJ2-7
CDR3nt: TGTGCCACCAGTGATTCGCTAGCGGGCTCCTACGAGCAGTACTTC
CDR3aa: CATSDSLAGSYEQYF

abundance: few
v_gene: TRBV7-9
d_gene: NA
j_gene: TRBJ1-1
CDR3nt: TGTGCCAGCAGCTTAGATATGAACACTGAAGCTTTCTTT
CDR3aa: CASSLDMNTEAFF

abundance: NA
v_gene: TRBV6-2/TRBV6-3
d_gene: NA
j_gene: TRBJ2-1
CDR3nt: TGTGCCAGCAGTTACTGGCGGGTAGACAATGAGCAGTTCTTC
CDR3aa: CASSYWRVDNEQFF

abundance: once
v_gene: TRBV4-2
d_gene: NA
j_gene: TRBJ1-1
CDR3nt: TGTGCCAGCAGCCAAGAACCAGGGCTTGAAGCTTTCTTT
CDR3aa: CASSQEPGLEAFF

abundance: NA
v_gene: TRBV7-3
d_gene: TRBD1
j_gene: TRBJ1-1
CDR3nt: TGTGCCAGCAGCTTAGGGACAGTAGGCACTGAAGCTTTCTTT
CDR3aa: CASSLGTVGTEAFF

abundance: NA
v_gene: TRBV10-1
d_gene: NA
j_gene: TRBJ1-6
CDR3nt: TGCGCCAGCAGTGAGCCCTACTTCCCGGGTCCTAAGCCCTATTCACCCCTCCACTTT
CDR3aa: CASSEPYFPGPKPYSPLHF

abundance: NA
v_gene: TRBV3-1/TRBV3-2
d_gene: NA
j_gene: TRBJ2-1
CDR3nt: TGTGCCAGCAGCCAAGGGGGAGTTGGTGAGCAGTTCTTC
CDR3aa: CASSQGGVGEQFF

abundance: NA
v_gene: TRBV2
d_gene: TRBD1
j_gene: TRBJ1-2
CDR3nt: TGTGCCAGCAGGGGGACAGGGATTGGTGGCTACACCTTC
CDR3aa: CASRGTGIGGYTF

abundance: once
v_gene: TRBV2
d_gene: NA
j_gene: TRBJ1-2
CDR3nt: TGTGCCAGACGGGGGGAAGGGGATGGCTACACCTTC
CDR3aa: CARRGEGDGYTF

abundance: NA
v_gene: TRBV6-6
d_gene: NA
j_gene: TRBJ2-2
CDR3nt: TGTGCCAGCTCAGGGGGGAGCGTTATCGGGGAGCTGTTTTTT
CDR3aa: CASSGGSVIGELFF

abundance: NA
v_gene: TRBV7-9
d_gene: TRBD2
j_gene: TRBJ2-3
CDR3nt: TGTGCCAGCAGCTTGAGTCTAGCGGGGAATACGCAGTATTTT
CDR3aa: CASSLSLAGNTQYF

abundance: NA
v_gene: TRBV6-4
d_gene: TRBD1
j_gene: TRBJ1-2
CDR3nt: TGTGCCAGCAGCGCCCGGACAGGGATCAACTATGGCTACACCTTC
CDR3aa: CASSARTGINYGYTF

abundance: once
v_gene: TRBV15
d_gene: TRBD1
j_gene: TRBJ2-5
CDR3nt: TGTGCCACCCAGGGGGTCGGCCAAGAGACCCAGTACTTC
CDR3aa: CATQGVGQETQYF

abundance: NA
v_gene: TRBV4-1
d_gene: TRBD2
j_gene: TRBJ2-5
CDR3nt: TGCGCCAGCAGCCAATTAGCGGGGGGGGTGGAGACCCAGTACTTC
CDR3aa: CASSQLAGGVETQYF

abundance: NA
v_gene: TRBV14
d_gene: TRBD2
j_gene: TRBJ2-2
CDR3nt: TGTGCCAGCAGTCCCCTAGGACTAGACCACGGGGAGCTGTTTTTT
CDR3aa: CASSPLGLDHGELFF

abundance: once
v_gene: TRBV28
d_gene: NA
j_gene: TRBJ1-2
CDR3nt: TGTGCCTCAAACCGGATAGGGCAGGGTGGCTACACCTTC
CDR3aa: CASNRIGQGGYTF